This T cell receptor beta chain was obtained from a study of naive and memory T cell subsets. Study-wide results and caveats: Potentially, T cell activation and differentiation skew this RNA-based measurement.

The library had UMIs added by 3' ligation of an oligonucleotide to TCR cDNA. Concerning this clonotype itself: The antigen remains unidentified.

Amplification of ligated cDNA took four PCR rounds with SP2 and nested alpha and beta constant primers. TCRdb processed the 5' RACE reads anew with MiXCR; each CDR3 protein has one entry. The sample shows 25,000 to 35,000 distinct CDR3 sequences, 16% of them seen only once. Germline V lookup: CDR1 SQVTM, CDR2 ANQGSEA. The length of the CDR3 is 13 residues. Deletions cut 6 bases from V and 0 bases from J, with 11 bases between. This chain joins TRBV29-1 and TRBJ1-1; D is uncertain. The source of this sequence is a female donor in good health. The CDR3 bases are TGCAGCGTGACGGGAATTATGAACACTGAAGCTTTCTTT. This translates into CSVTGIMNTEAFF.